The clone carrying this T cell receptor (beta chain) was seen ten or more times. This CDR3 region has 14 residues. Losses at the gene ends were 0 bases for V and 6 bases for J; bases not matched to a gene: 1. Germline CDR1 and CDR2: SGDLS and YYNGEE. The study amplified the TCR beta CDR3 region from genomic DNA. This amplification was carried out by two rounds of multiplex PCR. Each TRBV and TRBJ gene had its own primer in the first PCR round. TCRdb reanalysed the multiplex PCR reads using MiXCR and keeps one entry per CDR3 protein. The repertoire holds approximately 18,000 distinct CDR3 sequences, with 45% to 55% as singletons. The data stem from a study of prognosis after radiotherapy for stage I lung cancer.

The rearrangement links TRBV9 to TRBJ2-3; TRBD2 aligns across 10 bases. The TCR sequence derives from a donor over 45 with non-small cell lung cancer. The source material was PBMCs, sampled before or after stereotactic body radiation therapy (not recorded which). The CDR3 here is CASSVVGLADTQYF. The CDR3 DNA reads TGTGCCAGCAGCGTAGTGGGACTAGCGGATACGCAGTATTTT.